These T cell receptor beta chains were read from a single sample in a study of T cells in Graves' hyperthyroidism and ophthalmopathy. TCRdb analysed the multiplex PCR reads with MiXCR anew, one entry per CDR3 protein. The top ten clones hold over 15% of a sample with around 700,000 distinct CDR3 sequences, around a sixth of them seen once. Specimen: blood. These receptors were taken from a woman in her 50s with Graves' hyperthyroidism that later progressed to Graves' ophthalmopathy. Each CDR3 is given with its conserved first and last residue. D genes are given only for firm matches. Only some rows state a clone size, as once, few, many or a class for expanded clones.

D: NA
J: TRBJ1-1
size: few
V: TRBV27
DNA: TGTGCCGCGTGGGCAGGTTGGAACACTGAAGCTTTCTTT
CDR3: CAAWAGWNTEAFF

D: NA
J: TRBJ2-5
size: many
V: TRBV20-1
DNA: TGCAGTGCAGCCCACACAGGGAGGATCGAGACCCAGTACTTC
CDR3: CSAAHTGRIETQYF

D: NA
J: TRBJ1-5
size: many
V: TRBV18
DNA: TGTGCCAGCTCACTCAATGGAGCAGAAAATCAGCCCCAGCATTTT
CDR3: CASSLNGAENQPQHF

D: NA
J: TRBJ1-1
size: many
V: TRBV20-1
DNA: TGCAGTGCTAGGAGAGAAACCTATGAAGCTTTCTTT
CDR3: CSARRETYEAFF

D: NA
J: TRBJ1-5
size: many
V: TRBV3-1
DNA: TGTGCCAGCAGCCAAGAGGAACATTTCGGGCAGCCCCAGCATTTT
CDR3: CASSQEEHFGQPQHF

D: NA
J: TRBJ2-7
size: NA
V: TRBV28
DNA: TGTGCCAGCAGTACGCCGCCCTACTACGAGCAGTACTTC
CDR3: CASSTPPYYEQYF

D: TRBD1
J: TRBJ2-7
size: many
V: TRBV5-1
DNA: TGCGCCAGCAGCTCGCCGGGACAGGGGGCCGAGCAGTACTTC
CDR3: CASSSPGQGAEQYF

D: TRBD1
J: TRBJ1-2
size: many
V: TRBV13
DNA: TGTGCCAGCGTCGTAAAAGACAGGGGCCCCTATGGCTACACCTTC
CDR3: CASVVKDRGPYGYTF

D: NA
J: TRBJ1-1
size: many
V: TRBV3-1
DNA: TGTGCCAGCAGCCTTTCGCGACCGGGAGACGAAGCTTTCTTT
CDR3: CASSLSRPGDEAFF

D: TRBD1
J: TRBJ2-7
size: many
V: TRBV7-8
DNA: TGTGCCAGCAGCTTAGGGACAGGGGGCTTGCAGCAGTACTTC
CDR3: CASSLGTGGLQQYF

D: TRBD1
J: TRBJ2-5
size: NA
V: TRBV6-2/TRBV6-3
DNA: TGTGCCAGCAGTTCCCCACGACAGGGGGCGAATCCGTACCAAGAGACCCAGTACTTC
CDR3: CASSSPRQGANPYQETQYF

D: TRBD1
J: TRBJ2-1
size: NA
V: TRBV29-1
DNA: TGCAGCTCCGGGACAGGGGAGACTGAGCAGTTCTTC
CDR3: CSSGTGETEQFF

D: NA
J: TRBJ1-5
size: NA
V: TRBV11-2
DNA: TGTGCCAGCAGTTTAAGTCGGTTTAGCAATCAGCCCCAGCATTTT
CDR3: CASSLSRFSNQPQHF

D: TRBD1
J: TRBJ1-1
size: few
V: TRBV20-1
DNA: TGCAGTGCTAGAGCCCCGGACAGGGAGACTGAAGCTTTCTTT
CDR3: CSARAPDRETEAFF

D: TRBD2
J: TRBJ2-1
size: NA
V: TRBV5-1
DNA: TGCGCCAGCAGCTTGGGACTAGCGGGAGTGGGGGAGCAGTTCTTC
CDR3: CASSLGLAGVGEQFF

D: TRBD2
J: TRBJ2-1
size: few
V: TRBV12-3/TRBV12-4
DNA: TGTGCCAGCAGTTTGGTGGGACTAGCGGGGTACAATGAGCAGTTCTTC
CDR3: CASSLVGLAGYNEQFF

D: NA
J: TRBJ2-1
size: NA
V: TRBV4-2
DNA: TGTGCCAGCAGCCAAGATTTAACGGGGGGCCGGGAGCAGTTCTTC
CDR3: CASSQDLTGGREQFF